The 11 T cell receptor beta chains in this list originate from one sample, sequenced in a study of blood T cell repertoires in COVID-19. Profiling relied on immunoSEQ multiplex PCR, and the TCRdb table lists in-frame clones only, not all of them. The table lists roughly 400,000 clones, roughly nine tenths of them singletons. Sequenced input: PBMCs or T cells enriched from blood (not recorded which). These receptors all come from a man aged 25 to 40 who had recovered from COVID-19.

The chain carries TRBV6-5 and TRBJ2-1; TRBD2 matches at 13 bases. The V and J ends lost 4 bases and 6 bases, in that order; junction bases with no gene match: 6. The germline V gene has CDR1 MNHEY and CDR2 SVGAGI. This CDR3 is built from 16 residues. CDR3 nucleotides: TGTGCCAGCAGTTTACGGACTAGCGGGAGTGTCAATGAGCAGTTCTTC. This encodes CASSLRTSGSVNEQFF.

The chain has TRBV7-2 and TRBJ2-1, with 7 bases identical to TRBD1. With 3 bases clipped from V and 8 bases from J, the junction kept 13 bases outside the gene matches. CDR1 is SGHTA, CDR2 FQGNSA, per germline. The length of the CDR3 is 16 residues. CDR3 residues: CASSFGWTGPQYEQFF. Written as DNA, the CDR3 is TGTGCCAGCAGCTTCGGTTGGACAGGCCCCCAATATGAGCAGTTCTTC.

The CDR3 DNA reads as TGTGCCAGCAGTTCCTCCCCGACTAGCGGGAGACCTGAGCAGTTCTTC. It encodes CASSSSPTSGRPEQFF. V gene TRBV27 combines with J gene TRBJ2-1; 12 bases are a match to TRBD2. Germline CDR1 reads MNHEY; CDR2 reads SMNVEV (reference sequence). This CDR3 region has 16 residues. Trimming at V came to 4 bases and at J to 9 bases, leaving 10 bases not matched to a gene.

Worth noting for this clone: Other DNA variants within this sample encode the same CDR3. In DNA, the CDR3 is TGCGCCAGCAGCCCCCGGCAGGGGGGCTCCTACGAGCAGTACTTC. This translates into CASSPRQGGSYEQYF. This chain uses TRBV4-1 with TRBJ2-7, with a tentative D call TRBD1 (7 bases). Looked up from germline, CDR1 is MGHRA and CDR2 is YSYEKL. CDR3 length: 15 amino acids. V was shortened by 4 bases and J by 0 bases, with 13 bases between the two germline ends.

J is TRBJ1-4 and V is TRBV28, with D unclear. With 3 bases removed from V and 2 bases from J, the gap between germline ends came to 10 bases. Germline V gives CDR1 MDHEN, CDR2 SYDVKM. The CDR3 has 15 amino acids. CDR3 DNA: TGTGCCAGCAGTTTTCGGGGAACGACTAATGAAAAACTGTTTTTT. It is translated as CASSFRGTTNEKLFF.

The chain couples TRBV6-5 to TRBJ1-5, with a possible D match to TRBD1 (5 bases). CDR1 is MNHEY, CDR2 SVGAGI, per germline. The CDR3 has 15 amino acids. V was clipped by 2 bases and J by 3 bases, with 11 bases between them. The CDR3 DNA sequence: TGTGCCAGCAGTTACACAGGCCTCGACAATCAGCCCCAGCATTTT. Protein: CASSYTGLDNQPQHF.

V usage is TRBV9 and J usage is TRBJ1-6; D gene uncertain. Trimming stripped 4 bases from V and 8 bases from J, with 16 bases between. CDR3 size: 15 residues. Germline-derived CDR1 and CDR2 are SGDLS and YYNGEE. The CDR3 DNA is TGTGCCAGCAGCTCACGACCTAGACCCGATTCACCCCTCCACTTT. It encodes CASSSRPRPDSPLHF.

V and J are TRBV27 and TRBJ2-2, with D possibly matching TRBD1 (6 bases). The V gene's germline CDR1 is MNHEY and CDR2 SMNVEV (reference sequence). The CDR3 consists of 19 residues. Trimming removed 7 bases from V and 4 bases from J, with 28 bases in between. CDR3 bases: TGTGCCAGCACCGGGACGACAGGAATTACCGAGATGGGCACCGGGGAGCTGTTTTTT. This sequence encodes CASTGTTGITEMGTGELFF.

The V gene is TRBV2, the J gene TRBJ2-5; D is unclear. The CDR3 consists of 15 residues. Germline V gene data show CDR1 as SNHLY and CDR2 as FYNNEI. V lost 2 bases and J lost 3, with 13 bases in between. The CDR3 region is CASSEYRLVEETQYF. CDR3 in DNA: TGTGCCAGCAGTGAATACAGATTGGTAGAAGAGACCCAGTACTTC.

The chain is built from TRBV15 and TRBJ1-3; D gene uncertain. V dropped 1 base and J dropped 0 bases, with 7 bases sitting between them. The CDR3 extends over 15 amino acids. Germline CDR1 is LNHNV and CDR2 is YYDKDF (reference sequence). Here the CDR3 DNA reads TGTGCCACCAGCAGAGCGACTGACTCTGGAAACACCATATATTTT. It yields the protein CATSRATDSGNTIYF.

The CDR3 region is CASNVGAGANVLTF. Written as DNA, the CDR3 is TGTGCCAGCAACGTCGGGGCTGGGGCCAACGTCCTGACTTTC. The J gene is TRBJ2-6, the V gene TRBV5-4, with a weak D call TRBD2 (5 bases). The germline V gene has CDR1 SGHNT and CDR2 YYREEE (reference sequence). V was cut by 6 bases and J by 2 bases, with 9 bases left in between. This CDR3 comprises 14 residues.